This entry lists 22 T cell receptor beta chains sequenced from one sample in a study of blood T cell repertoires in COVID-19. Sequenced by immunoSEQ multiplex PCR; TCRdb stores in-frame clones only, minus some. The repertoire holds roughly 140,000 clones, with approximately 86% as singletons. Material: peripheral blood. The receptors shown here come from a human donor in a cohort sampled during active COVID-19.

This clone has ten or more counts. V gene TRBV14 combines with J gene TRBJ1-4, with a tentative D call TRBD1 (5 bases). The V gene's germline CDR1 is SGHDN and CDR2 FVKESK. This CDR3 comprises 12 residues. Deletions cut 7 bases from V and 8 bases from J, with 11 bases between. The CDR3 protein is CASNWPGEKLFF. The CDR3 DNA is TGTGCCAGCAATTGGCCAGGGGAAAAACTGTTTTTT.

The chain links TRBV27 to TRBJ1-6; TRBD1 might be the D (5 bases). Germline lookup yields CDR1 MNHEY and CDR2 SMNVEV (reference sequence). The CDR3 totals 16 residues. Trimming shortened V by 2 bases and J by 7 bases, and 15 bases separated the two germline ends. The CDR3 spells CASSLRGNLENSPLHF. The CDR3 region has the DNA TGTGCCAGCAGTTTACGGGGGAATCTGGAAAATTCACCCCTCCACTTT.

This rearrangement joins TRBV6-4 to TRBJ2-3; weak D call: TRBD2 (5 bases). CDR3 length equals 14 residues. Per germline, CDR1 MRHNA and CDR2 SNTAGT. V gave up 9 bases and J gave up 4 bases, with 17 bases separating them. CDR3 protein: CASARGESADTQYF. The CDR3 DNA is TGTGCCAGTGCCCGGGGAGAATCCGCAGATACGCAGTATTTT.

The CDR3 bases are TGTGCCAGCAGCCGTAGCGGGGGGCTCGACAATGAGCAGTTCTTC. It is translated as CASSRSGGLDNEQFF. The chain is built from TRBV2 and TRBJ2-1, with 10 positions matching TRBD2. The CDR3 runs 15 residues. Per the germline V gene, CDR1 is SNHLY and CDR2 is FYNNEI. Unmatched junction bases numbered 7, after V lost 6 bases and J lost 5 bases. Filled out from reference TRBV2 and TRBJ2-1, the complete variable domain reads EPEVTQTPSHQVTQMGQEVILRCVPISNHLYFYWYRQILGQKVEFLVSFYNNEISEKSEIFDDQFSVERPDGSNFTLKIRSTKLEDSAMYFCASSRSGGLDNEQFFGPGTRLTVL.

In this sample, this clone turned up a few times. The chain recombines TRBV11-1 with TRBJ2-1, with D tentatively TRBD2 (6 bases). This CDR3 is built from 15 residues. Germline values: CDR1 SGHAT, CDR2 FQDESV (reference sequence). Trimming shortened V by 3 bases and J by 1 base, and 10 bases separated the two germline ends. The CDR3 sequence is CASSLARGSYNEQFF. CDR3 coding DNA: TGTGCCAGCAGCTTGGCGCGGGGTTCCTACAATGAGCAGTTCTTC.

This chain joins TRBV10-2 and TRBJ1-4; D perhaps matches TRBD1 (6 bases). Trimming removed 2 bases at V and 8 bases at J, with 18 bases between. Looked up from germline, CDR1 is WSHSY and CDR2 is SAAADI. This CDR3 has 16 residues. The CDR3: CASSERGRGPGEKLFF. CDR3 DNA sequence: TGCGCCAGCAGTGAGAGGGGGAGAGGGCCCGGGGAAAAACTGTTTTTT.

The chain has TRBV5-1 and TRBJ2-5, with TRBD1 matching over 7 bases. This CDR3 is built from 14 residues. CDR1 and CDR2 from the germline V gene are SGHRS and YFSETQ. After removal of 1 base from V and 2 bases from J, the junction contained 2 bases not matched to a gene. The CDR3 nucleotides are TGCGCCAGCAGCTTGCAGGGGGAGCAAGAGACCCAGTACTTC. Its translation is CASSLQGEQETQYF.

V and J are TRBV5-1 and TRBJ1-1, with TRBD1 identical over 9 bases. The CDR3 consists of 20 residues. Germline V gives CDR1 SGHRS, CDR2 YFSETQ. Trimming removed 0 bases from V and 4 bases from J; junction bases left unmatched: 19. The CDR3 DNA reads TGCGCCAGCAGCTTGGATCCTTGGGACAGGGAAAATTACAGTGGCACTGAAGCTTTCTTT. Its protein product is CASSLDPWDRENYSGTEAFF. Variable domain in full (rest from reference TRBV5-1 and TRBJ1-1): KAGVTQTPRYLIKTRGQQVTLSCSPISGHRSVSWYQQTPGQGLQFLFEYFSETQRNKGNFPGRFSGRQFSNSRSEMNVSTLELGDSALYLCASSLDPWDRENYSGTEAFFGQGTRLTVV.

This rearrangement joins TRBV29-1 to TRBJ2-1; 12 nucleotides match TRBD2. Per the germline V gene, CDR1 is SQVTM and CDR2 is ANQGSEA. The ends lost 8 bases at V and 10 bases at J; junction bases unmatched: 15. CDR3 size: 15 residues. The CDR3 DNA reads TGCAGCCCACTATCCAGGACTAGCGGGATAAAGGAGCAGTTCTTC. It encodes CSPLSRTSGIKEQFF.

The J gene is TRBJ1-4, the V gene TRBV5-4; 9 nucleotides match TRBD1. The CDR3 extends over 18 amino acids. The germline V gene has CDR1 SGHNT and CDR2 YYREEE (reference sequence). The ends lost 4 bases at V and 3 bases at J; junction bases unmatched: 13. In DNA form, the CDR3 reads TGTGCCAGCAGCCTGACCCCACAGGGGGCAGTTGCTAATGAAAAACTGTTTTTT. Its protein is CASSLTPQGAVANEKLFF.

The chain has TRBV27 and TRBJ2-5, with TRBD1 as a possible D gene (5 bases). The germline gives CDR1 MNHEY, CDR2 SMNVEV (reference sequence). CDR3 length: 14 amino acids. V lost 5 bases and J 1 base, leaving 11 bases between the germline ends. The CDR3 sequence: CASSERTPQETQYF. The CDR3 nucleotides read TGTGCCAGCAGTGAAAGGACACCCCAAGAGACCCAGTACTTC.

The rearrangement links TRBV3-1 (or the pseudogene TRBV3-2) to TRBJ2-1; 10 positions agree with TRBD2. The V segment lost 0 bases and the J segment 12 bases; nucleotides outside the gene matches: 11. Germline V gives CDR1 LGHDT, CDR2 YNNKEL (reference sequence). The CDR3 is made up of 16 amino acids. DNA of the CDR3: TGTGCCAGCAGCCAAGACGAACTAGCGGGGCAAGGTCGGCAGTTCTTC. Its translation: CASSQDELAGQGRQFF.

This clone was recorded once. This rearrangement joins TRBV2 to TRBJ2-2, with D possibly matching TRBD2 (6 bases). Germline V lookup: CDR1 SNHLY, CDR2 FYNNEI. The CDR3 sequence is 15 residues long. The ends were cut back, 4 bases at V and 1 base at J, with 10 bases in the middle. CDR3 protein: CASSGRGMNTGELFF. The CDR3 bases are TGTGCCAGCAGTGGGAGGGGAATGAACACCGGGGAGCTGTTTTTT.

Points on this clone: The germline gene is not matched at one end of the junction; a read error may be the cause. Here the CDR3 DNA reads TGTGCTAGCAGCCGACGGGACCCCTGGAGGGATGAGCAGTTCTTC. Translated: CASSRRDPWRDEQFF. This chain uses TRBV7-7 with TRBJ2-1; tentative D call: TRBD2 (6 bases). This CDR3 comprises 15 residues. Germline CDR1 and CDR2: SSHAT and FNYEAQ (reference sequence).

The chain couples TRBV7-8 to TRBJ2-5, with D perhaps matching TRBD1 (5 bases). The CDR3 is made up of 14 amino acids. Between the trimmed V and J ends, which lost 7 bases and 4 bases, there was a span of 16 bases. The V gene's germline CDR1 is SGHVS and CDR2 FQNEAQ. CDR3 nucleotides: TGTGCCAGCACAAAAGGCAGGGATAGAGAGACCCAGTACTTC. Its translation is CASTKGRDRETQYF. The entire variable domain, with the rest obtained from reference TRBV7-8 and TRBJ2-5, is as follows: GAGVSQSPRYKVAKRGQDVALRCDPISGHVSLFWYQQALGQGPEFLTYFQNEAQLDKSGLPSDRFFAERPEGSVSTLKIQRTQQEDSAVYLCASTKGRDRETQYFGPGTRLLVL.

V and J are TRBV27 and TRBJ1-6; D may be TRBD1 (6 bases). The germline V gene encodes CDR1 MNHEY and CDR2 SMNVEV (reference sequence). The CDR3 sequence is 15 residues long. V was clipped by 5 bases and J by 0 bases, with 8 bases between them. The CDR3 protein is CASSLRGSYNSPLHF. Here the CDR3 DNA reads TGTGCCAGCAGTCTCAGGGGCTCCTATAATTCACCCCTCCACTTT.

The chain links TRBV2 to TRBJ1-5; 8 positions agree with TRBD1. Germline CDR1 SNHLY, CDR2 FYNNEI. J was trimmed by 11 bases and V by 5 bases; bases with no gene match: 8. The CDR3 runs to 13 residues. The CDR3 DNA reads as TGTGCCAGCAGTTCGGACAGGGAGAGGACCCAGCATTTT. Translating it yields CASSSDRERTQHF.

The chain couples TRBV28 to TRBJ2-1, with 10 nucleotides matching TRBD2. Trimming cost V 3 bases and J 7 bases; bases outside gene matches: 12. The CDR3 consists of 17 residues. Germline values: CDR1 MDHEN, CDR2 SYDVKM. As DNA, the CDR3 is TGTGCCAGCAGTTTCGCTAGCGGGAGTAGGCATTTTAATGAGCAGTTCTTC. This gives the protein CASSFASGSRHFNEQFF.

The chain combines TRBV10-3 with TRBJ1-6, with D perhaps TRBD1 (5 bases). The V end lost 0 bases, the J end lost 11 bases, and 14 bases lay between the germline ends. This CDR3 has 15 amino acids. Germline V gene sequence: CDR1 ENHRY, CDR2 SYGVKD. CDR3 region: CAISESRRGLAPLHF. CDR3 nucleotide sequence: TGTGCCATCAGTGAGTCGAGGAGGGGTTTGGCACCCCTCCACTTT.

The chain carries TRBV20-1 and TRBJ2-3, with 9 bases lining up with TRBD2. This CDR3 region has 17 residues. Trimming at V came to 3 bases and at J to 0 bases, leaving 10 bases not matched to a gene. Germline-derived CDR1 and CDR2 are DFQATT and SNEGSKA (reference sequence). CDR3 DNA: TGCAGTGCTAGTATTCACTTAGCGGGGGCCAGCACAGATACGCAGTATTTT. It codes for CSASIHLAGASTDTQYF.

This clone occurred once. V gene TRBV9 combines with J gene TRBJ1-1, with 8 bases lining up with TRBD1. V was clipped by 3 bases and J by 1 base; unmatched bases: 2. The V gene's germline CDR1 is SGDLS and CDR2 YYNGEE. There are 14 residues in the CDR3. In DNA form, the CDR3 reads TGTGCCAGCAGCGCAGGACAGGGGAACACTGAAGCTTTCTTT. Its protein product is CASSAGQGNTEAFF.

The chain links TRBV19 to TRBJ2-3; the match to TRBD2 covers 14 bases. The V gene end was trimmed by 5 bases and the J gene end by 0 bases; junction bases not matched to a gene: 4. Germline V gene sequence: CDR1 LNHDA, CDR2 SQIVND (reference sequence). The CDR3 extends over 17 amino acids. The CDR3 region is CASSLTSGGGSTDTQYF. CDR3 in DNA: TGTGCCAGTAGTTTGACTAGCGGGGGGGGTAGCACAGATACGCAGTATTTT.